The rows below give T cell receptor beta chains drawn from one sample of a study of T cell changes during pregnancy in multiple sclerosis. Only in-frame clones appear in the TCRdb table, and some are missing; sequencing was by immunoSEQ multiplex PCR. The sample has tens of thousands of clones, roughly 92% seen once. The source was peripheral blood, collected after pregnancy. All receptors come from a female donor with multiple sclerosis, enrolled in a pregnancy study. The CDR3 runs from the conserved cysteine through the conserved F or W. D genes are given only for firm matches. The listing skips clone size in some rows; elsewhere it reads once, few, many or a size class.

>NA|NA|TRBV5-1|TRBJ2-5
TGCGCCAGCAGCTCCCTGGGTCTAGGGGAAGAGACCCAGTACTTC
CASSSLGLGEETQYF
>TRBD1|NA|TRBV27|TRBJ1-1
TGTGCCAGCAGTTTATCACGACAGGGCTTAACTGAAGCTTTCTTT
CASSLSRQGLTEAFF
>NA|NA|TRBV19|TRBJ1-2
TGTGCCAGTAGGATAACAGGAACAGGGAGTGGCGGCTACACCTTC
CASRITGTGSGGYTF
>NA|NA|TRBV11-2|TRBJ1-2
TGTGCCAGCAGCCGCACCTTAACAGGCTTCTTCGGAAACTATGGCTACACCTTC
CASSRTLTGFFGNYGYTF
>NA|many|TRBV11-1|TRBJ2-7
TGTGCCAGCAGCTTAGTAGGCGAGACTAGTCGCCCCGAGCAGTACTTC
CASSLVGETSRPEQYF
>NA|once|TRBV30|TRBJ1-4
TGTGCCTGGAGTGTAGTAAAGCCTGGAAAACTGTTTTTT
CAWSVVKPGKLFF
>TRBD1|NA|TRBV2|TRBJ2-2
TGTGCCAGCAGTGGGACAGGGGGAACCGGGGAGCTGTTTTTT
CASSGTGGTGELFF
>NA|NA|TRBV7-8|TRBJ1-2
TGTGCCAGCAGCCCGCGAGACACCTTC
CASSPRDTF
>TRBD2|NA|TRBV10-2|TRBJ2-1
TGCGCCAGCAGTGAGTTGGCCGGGACTAGCGGTTTCAATGAGCAGTTCTTC
CASSELAGTSGFNEQFF
>TRBD1|NA|TRBV19|TRBJ1-3
TGTGCCAGTAGTGGACAGGGCTCTGGAAACACCATATATTTT
CASSGQGSGNTIYF
>NA|NA|TRBV7-2|TRBJ1-5
TGTGCCAGCAGCCCCTACAGGGTCGATCAGCCCCAGCATTTT
CASSPYRVDQPQHF
>TRBD2|NA|TRBV18|TRBJ2-7
TGTGCCAGCTCACGGACTAGCGAGACCTACGAGCAGTACTTC
CASSRTSETYEQYF
>NA|NA|TRBV5-6|TRBJ1-2
TGTGCCAGCAGCTTGGGGGGCGCCGGCTACACCTTC
CASSLGGAGYTF
>NA|once|TRBV4-1|TRBJ1-3
TGCGCCAGCAGCCAAGGGTCCCCCCGGAGGAACACCATATATTTT
CASSQGSPRRNTIYF
>TRBD2|NA|TRBV5-1|TRBJ2-2
TGCGCCAGCACCCGGCGGGGGGCGAACACCGGGGAGCTGTTTTTT
CASTRRGANTGELFF
>TRBD2|NA|TRBV29-1|TRBJ2-7
TGCAGCGTTGATGGCATCACGGGGGGGCAATACGAGCAGTACTTC
CSVDGITGGQYEQYF
>TRBD2|NA|TRBV5-1|TRBJ2-1
TGCGCCAGCAGCCGCCAAACGGAACTAGCGGGGGGTCTAAACAATGAGCAGTTCTTC
CASSRQTELAGGLNNEQFF
>NA|once|TRBV27|TRBJ2-3
TGTGCCAGCAGTTTTAGTTTGGATACGCAGTATTTT
CASSFSLDTQYF
>NA|NA|TRBV19|TRBJ1-1
TGTGCCAGTAGTATGGGGCCAGCTCGGGCTTTCTTT
CASSMGPARAFF
>TRBD1|NA|TRBV30|TRBJ1-2
TGTGCCTGGAGTGGACAGGGTGGAAGCTATGGCTACACCTTC
CAWSGQGGSYGYTF
>TRBD1|once|TRBV7-2|TRBJ2-1
TGTGCCAGCAGCTTGGGGACAGCCTACAATGAGCAGTTCTTC
CASSLGTAYNEQFF
>NA|NA|TRBV7-9|TRBJ1-6
TGTGCCAGCAGCTTGGGCAGGGACTATAATTCACCCCTCCACTTT
CASSLGRDYNSPLHF
>TRBD1|NA|TRBV18|TRBJ1-2
TGTGCCAGCTCACCTCCGGGACAGGGGGCCGTCTATGGCTACACCTTC
CASSPPGQGAVYGYTF
>TRBD2|NA|TRBV30|TRBJ2-7
TGTGCCTGGAGCCGTCGGATGGCGGGGGAAAGTAGCGAGCAGTACTTC
CAWSRRMAGESSEQYF
>TRBD1|NA|TRBV6-6|TRBJ1-5
TGTGCCAGCAGCGGGCAGACAGGGACCGGGGATCAGCCCCAGCATTTT
CASSGQTGTGDQPQHF
>TRBD1|NA|TRBV6-4|TRBJ1-2
TGTGCCAGCAGTTCCACCGGGGGACAGGGAAGCGGCTACACCTTC
CASSSTGGQGSGYTF
>NA|NA|TRBV27|TRBJ2-3
TGTGCCAGCAGTGCCGTCGGGGGGCTGTTCATAGATACGCAGTATTTT
CASSAVGGLFIDTQYF
>NA|NA|TRBV7-3|TRBJ1-4
TGTGCCAGCAGCTTAAATGGGGTCGGGGACATTAATGAAAAACTGTTTTTT
CASSLNGVGDINEKLFF
>TRBD1|once|TRBV25-1|TRBJ1-3
TGTGCCAGCTGCCCTGGGACAGGGAGGGAGGGAAACACCATATATTTT
CASCPGTGREGNTIYF
>NA|NA|TRBV19|TRBJ2-5
TGTGCCAGTAGTATAGATAGCAGGGGGGCCTACCAAGAGACCCAGTACTTC
CASSIDSRGAYQETQYF
>NA|NA|TRBV21-1|TRBJ1-5
TGTGCCAGCAGCAAAAGTAAGAGGCTTATCAATCAGCCCCAGCATTTT
CASSKSKRLINQPQHF
>TRBD1|NA|TRBV2|TRBJ2-2
TGTGCCAGCGATGGGGGACAGGGGGGCGGGGAGCTGTTTTTT
CASDGGQGGGELFF
>NA|NA|TRBV25-1|TRBJ1-2
TGTGCCAGCACCCAGGGCGGGGTAGGCTACACCTTC
CASTQGGVGYTF
>TRBD1|NA|TRBV30|TRBJ1-1
TGTGCCTGTGACAGGGCTACGAACACTGAAGCTTTCTTT
CACDRATNTEAFF
>NA|NA|TRBV19|TRBJ1-2
TGTGCCAGTAGTATAGCCGCAGGGCACTATGGCTACACCTTC
CASSIAAGHYGYTF
>TRBD1|NA|TRBV7-2|TRBJ1-1
TGTGCCAGCAGCCCAAACGGACAGGTAAACACTGAAGCTTTCTTT
CASSPNGQVNTEAFF
>TRBD1|NA|TRBV9|TRBJ1-2
TGTGCCAGCAGCGTACAGGGGACAGGGAACTATGGCTACACCTTC
CASSVQGTGNYGYTF
>NA|NA|TRBV5-6|TRBJ2-5
TGTGCCAGCAGCACGGAAGAGACCCAGTACTTC
CASSTEETQYF
>NA|once|TRBV29-1|TRBJ1-2
TGCAGCGTTTCCCTGACGGTACTATCTGGCTACACCTTC
CSVSLTVLSGYTF
>NA|NA|TRBV10-1|TRBJ1-1
TGCGCCAGCAGTGAGTCGACCAGGGTAACTGAAGCTTTCTTT
CASSESTRVTEAFF
>NA|NA|TRBV7-9|TRBJ2-1
TGTGCCAGCAGCTTAAAAAAGGACTACCTGAGCTCCTACAATGAGCAGTTCTTC
CASSLKKDYLSSYNEQFF
>TRBD1|NA|TRBV6-4|TRBJ2-3
TGTGCCAGCAGTAACGGACAGGAGACCACAGATACGCAGTATTTT
CASSNGQETTDTQYF
>TRBD2|NA|TRBV9|TRBJ2-5
TGTGCCAGCAGCGTAGCTACGTCGGTGGGGCTAGCGGGAGGAGGGCAAGAGACCCAGTACTTC
CASSVATSVGLAGGGQETQYF
>TRBD1|NA|TRBV29-1|TRBJ2-5
TGCAGCGTGTTATTGACAGGGGGCGAGACCCAGTACTTC
CSVLLTGGETQYF
>TRBD1|once|TRBV27|TRBJ2-3
TGTGCCAGCAGTTTATTACGGACAGGAGTAGGCACAGATACGCAGTATTTT
CASSLLRTGVGTDTQYF
>TRBD2|NA|TRBV5-6|TRBJ2-7
TGTGCCAGCAGCTCGTTAGCGGCTAGCGGATTTTTCTACGAGCAGTACTTC
CASSSLAASGFFYEQYF
>NA|NA|TRBV6-1|TRBJ2-5
TGTGCCAGCAGCGTCGATAGCGGAATGGAGGGGACCCAGTACTTC
CASSVDSGMEGTQYF
>TRBD2|NA|TRBV10-3|TRBJ2-7
TGTGCCATCCGACAAACTAGCGGGAACTACGAGCAGTACTTC
CAIRQTSGNYEQYF